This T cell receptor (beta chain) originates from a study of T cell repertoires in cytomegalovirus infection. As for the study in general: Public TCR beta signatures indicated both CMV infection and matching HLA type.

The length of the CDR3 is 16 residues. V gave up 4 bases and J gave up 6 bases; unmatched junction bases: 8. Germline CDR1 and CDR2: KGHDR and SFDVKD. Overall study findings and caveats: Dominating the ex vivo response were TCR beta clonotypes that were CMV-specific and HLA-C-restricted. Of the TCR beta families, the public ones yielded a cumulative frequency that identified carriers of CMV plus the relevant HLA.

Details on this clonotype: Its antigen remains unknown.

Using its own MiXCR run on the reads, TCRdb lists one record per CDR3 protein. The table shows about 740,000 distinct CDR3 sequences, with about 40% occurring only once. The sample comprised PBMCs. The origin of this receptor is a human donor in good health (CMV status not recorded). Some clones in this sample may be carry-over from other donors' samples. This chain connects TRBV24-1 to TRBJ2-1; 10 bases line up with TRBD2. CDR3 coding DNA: TGTGCCACCAGTGACAGAAGCGGGAGGGTCATCAATGAGCAGTTCTTC. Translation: CATSDRSGRVINEQFF.